Presented here are 32 T cell receptor beta chains from one specimen sequenced in a study of cytomegalovirus exposure and HLA in healthy donors. Amplification used 60 Vbeta primers and 13 Jbeta primers. Profiled with immunoSEQ multiplex PCR; TCRdb holds only in-frame clones, not every one. The sample shows around 53,000 clones, and roughly an eighth sits with its ten largest clones. Sequenced: PBMCs. These receptors were obtained from a woman aged 25 to 45 in good health and CMV-seropositive.

The chain couples TRBV28 to TRBJ2-3, with D possibly matching TRBD1 (6 bases). The ends were cut back, 4 bases at V and 0 bases at J, with 11 bases in the middle. There are 15 residues in the CDR3. Germline CDR1 reads MDHEN; CDR2 reads SYDVKM. CDR3 residues: CASSSGHRSTDTQYF. In nucleotides, the CDR3 is TGTGCCAGCAGTTCGGGACACAGGAGCACAGATACGCAGTATTTT.

The rearrangement joins TRBV6-5 to TRBJ1-2; D might be TRBD1 (6 bases). This CDR3 is 15 amino acids long. Trimming stripped 2 bases from V and 4 bases from J, with 14 bases between. Germline V lookup: CDR1 MNHEY, CDR2 SVGAGI. The CDR3: CASSYEAGAGYGYTF. DNA of the CDR3: TGTGCCAGCAGTTACGAGGCAGGGGCAGGCTATGGCTACACCTTC.

J is TRBJ2-7 and V is TRBV6-5; TRBD1 agrees at 9 bases. This CDR3 region has 15 residues. The V gene's germline CDR1 is MNHEY and CDR2 SVGAGI. With V trimmed by 4 bases and J by 5 bases, 9 bases remained unmatched. CDR3 sequence (DNA): TGTGCCAGCAGTTTCTCCGGGACAGGGTCACACGAGCAGTACTTC. Translation: CASSFSGTGSHEQYF.

In DNA, the CDR3 is TGTGCCAGCAGCTTAGGCAGGGGTAGCGAGCAGTACTTC. Translating it yields CASSLGRGSEQYF. V is TRBV7-8 and J is TRBJ2-7, with a tentative D call TRBD1 (6 bases). This CDR3 has 13 amino acids. Looked up from germline, CDR1 is SGHVS and CDR2 is FQNEAQ. The V gene lost 1 base and the J gene lost 6 bases, with 10 bases spanning the gap.

The genes are TRBV5-1 and TRBJ2-7, with TRBD2 matching 12 bases. V gave up 4 bases and J gave up 3 bases; unmatched junction bases: 8. Germline CDR1 is SGHRS and CDR2 is YFSETQ. This CDR3 has 16 amino acids. The CDR3 reads CASSDGTSGWDYEQYF. The CDR3 DNA reads TGCGCCAGCAGCGACGGGACTAGCGGGTGGGACTACGAGCAGTACTTC.

The gene calls are TRBV9 and TRBJ1-1, with 7 bases that match TRBD1. V was clipped by 4 bases and J by 1 base; unmatched bases: 10. The CDR3 is made up of 16 amino acids. Germline CDR1 is SGDLS and CDR2 is YYNGEE. As DNA, the CDR3 is TGTGCCAGCAGCCCTTCGACAGGGCGGGGGAACACTGAAGCTTTCTTT. Translated: CASSPSTGRGNTEAFF.

V and J are TRBV29-1 and TRBJ2-3, with 9 bases identical to TRBD2. V lost 3 bases to trimming and J lost 5 bases; unmatched junction nucleotides: 6. The CDR3 is made up of 14 amino acids. CDR1 and CDR2 (germline): SQVTM, ANQGSEA. CDR3 coding DNA: TGCAGCGTTGATTTCCTAGCGGGGAAAGATACGCAGTATTTT. It specifies CSVDFLAGKDTQYF.

The V call is TRBV18, the J call TRBJ2-5; 8 positions agree with TRBD1. This CDR3 region has 14 residues. The germline CDR1 and CDR2 sequences are KGHSH and LQKENI. After removal of 2 bases from V and 4 bases from J, the junction contained 3 bases not matched to a gene. The CDR3 coding sequence is TGTGCCAGCTCACCAGGACAGGGCGCAGAGACCCAGTACTTC. Amino acids: CASSPGQGAETQYF.

The V and J genes are TRBV10-3 and TRBJ1-2; 8 nucleotides align to TRBD1. CDR3 length equals 14 residues. Germline loops: CDR1 ENHRY, CDR2 SYGVKD. The ends lost 3 bases at V and 5 bases at J; junction bases unmatched: 5. CDR3 in DNA: TGTGCCATCAGTGACCAGACAGGGGAATATGGCTACACCTTC. Amino acids: CAISDQTGEYGYTF.

The V gene is TRBV6-6, the J gene TRBJ1-2, with 7 bases aligning to TRBD1. The V and J ends lost 5 bases and 6 bases, in that order; junction bases with no gene match: 12. The CDR3 covers 15 residues. Germline values: CDR1 MNHNY, CDR2 SVGAGI (reference sequence). The CDR3 protein is CASSTQFNRGNGYTF. CDR3 DNA sequence: TGTGCCAGCAGTACCCAATTCAACAGGGGAAATGGCTACACCTTC.

The chain recombines TRBV11-2 with TRBJ1-3; D possibly corresponds to TRBD1 (5 bases). Trimming removed 6 bases at V and 0 bases at J, with 12 bases between. This CDR3 is 15 amino acids long. Per germline, CDR1 SGHAT and CDR2 FQNNGV. The CDR3 spells CASRVGGASGNTIYF. CDR3 DNA sequence: TGTGCCAGCAGGGTCGGCGGGGCCTCTGGAAACACCATATATTTT.

The chain combines TRBV5-1 with TRBJ2-7; no clear D. The CDR3 length is 15 residues. V gave up 4 bases and J gave up 2 bases, with 16 bases separating them. Germline V gene data show CDR1 as SGHRS and CDR2 as YFSETQ. The CDR3 loop reads CASSVAMTNPYEQYF. The CDR3 DNA follows: TGCGCCAGCAGCGTCGCCATGACAAATCCCTACGAGCAGTACTTC.

This chain connects TRBV25-1 to TRBJ2-7; maybe TRBD2 (5 bases). The germline gives CDR1 MGHDK, CDR2 SYGVNS. CDR3 length equals 11 residues. V was shortened by 8 bases and J by 3 bases, with 8 bases between the two germline ends. The CDR3 reads CASDAGYEQYF. CDR3 bases: TGTGCCAGCGACGCGGGCTACGAGCAGTACTTC.

This sequence joins TRBV7-6 and TRBJ1-4; TRBD1 matches 8 bases. The CDR3 spans 16 residues. Germline V gene lookup returns CDR1 SGHVS and CDR2 FNYEAQ. After removal of 4 bases from V and 5 bases from J, the junction contained 9 bases not matched to a gene. CDR3 loop: CASSSSGYRGNEKLFF. The CDR3 region has the DNA TGTGCCAGCAGCTCGTCGGGGTACAGGGGGAATGAAAAACTGTTTTTT. Full variable domain (remainder filled in from reference TRBV7-6 and TRBJ1-4): GAGVSQSPRYKVTKRGQDVALRCDPISGHVSLYWYRQALGQGPEFLTYFNYEAQQDKSGLPNDRFSAERPEGSISTLTIQRTEQRDSAMYRCASSSSGYRGNEKLFFGSGTQLSVL.

The chain employs TRBV2 and TRBJ1-2; D not certain. The CDR3 consists of 15 residues. V was trimmed by 6 bases and J by 6 bases, leaving 20 bases between them. Germline assignment: CDR1 SNHLY and CDR2 FYNNEI. This CDR3 reads CASRFTRKGRHGYTF. CDR3 DNA sequence: TGTGCCAGCAGATTTACCAGGAAAGGAAGGCATGGCTACACCTTC.

This chain joins TRBV28 and TRBJ2-1; 11 nucleotides line up with TRBD2. Per germline, CDR1 MDHEN and CDR2 SYDVKM. Germline trimming cut 7 bases from V and 6 bases from J; bases unmatched to any gene: 8. The CDR3 is 15 amino acids. For the CDR3, the DNA is TGTGCCAGCATAACTAGCGGGAGAACCGTCAATGAGCAGTTCTTC. It translates to CASITSGRTVNEQFF.

The V and J genes are TRBV5-1 and TRBJ2-7, with D uncertain. V lost 0 bases, J lost 2 bases, and 9 bases lay in between. CDR1 is SGHRS and CDR2 is YFSETQ in the germline V gene. This CDR3 has 14 amino acids. In nucleotides, the CDR3 is TGCGCCAGCAGCTTGGGGCCCCGTACCTACGAGCAGTACTTC. It translates to CASSLGPRTYEQYF.

This chain connects TRBV9 to TRBJ2-1, with D tentatively TRBD2 (6 bases). Germline V CDR1 and CDR2: SGDLS, YYNGEE. There are 12 residues in the CDR3. Trimming took 7 bases from V and 6 from J, leaving 11 bases between them. The CDR3 sequence is CASGLGGNEQFF. The CDR3 bases are TGTGCCAGCGGATTGGGGGGCAATGAGCAGTTCTTC.

The chain recombines TRBV29-1 with TRBJ2-2, with TRBD2 matching over 13 bases. The CDR3 is made up of 15 amino acids. Germline V gene lookup returns CDR1 SQVTM and CDR2 ANQGSEA. V gave up 6 bases and J gave up 3 bases; unmatched junction bases: 4. The DNA for the CDR3 is TGCAGCGTGGTGACTAGCGGGAGGTACACCGGGGAGCTGTTTTTT. Translating gives CSVVTSGRYTGELFF.

This chain links TRBV19 with TRBJ1-5, with 7 bases that match TRBD1. Germline CDR1 LNHDA, CDR2 SQIVND (reference sequence). The CDR3 has 15 residues. V gave up 2 bases and J gave up 4 bases; unmatched junction bases: 5. Here the CDR3 DNA reads TGTGCCAGTAGTATAACGAGGGGGCAAAATCAGCCCCAGCATTTT. It yields the protein CASSITRGQNQPQHF.

The chain combines TRBV5-1 with TRBJ2-3; perhaps TRBD1 as D (5 bases). Per germline, CDR1 SGHRS and CDR2 YFSETQ. The CDR3 runs 14 residues. V lost 0 bases to trimming and J lost 4 bases, with 9 bases between them. The CDR3 coding sequence is TGCGCCAGCAGCTTGGATCCAGGGCCAGATACGCAGTATTTT. Amino acids: CASSLDPGPDTQYF.

This chain joins TRBV5-4 and TRBJ2-7, with 7 bases lining up with TRBD1. The V gene end was trimmed by 4 bases and the J gene end by 3 bases; junction bases not matched to a gene: 13. The CDR3 loop spans 16 amino acids. Germline assignment: CDR1 SGHNT and CDR2 YYREEE (reference sequence). The CDR3 DNA is TGTGCCAGCAGCCCTCGACAGGGCGGGCGGGTCTACGAGCAGTACTTC. This codes for CASSPRQGGRVYEQYF.

The rearrangement joins TRBV6-5 to TRBJ2-7, with TRBD2 matching over 9 bases. The CDR3 is 14 residues long. The V segment lost 2 bases and the J segment 4 bases; nucleotides outside the gene matches: 3. Germline lookup yields CDR1 MNHEY and CDR2 SVGAGI. CDR3 nucleotide sequence: TGTGCCAGCAGTTACCGGACTAGCGATTACGAGCAGTACTTC. It yields the protein CASSYRTSDYEQYF.

The chain uses TRBV19 and TRBJ2-7; D ambiguous. Trimming removed 3 bases from V and 3 bases from J, with 9 bases in between. Germline V gene sequence: CDR1 LNHDA, CDR2 SQIVND (reference sequence). The CDR3 loop spans 13 amino acids. CDR3 amino acids: CASSITARYEQYF. In DNA, the CDR3 is TGTGCCAGTAGTATTACTGCCCGCTACGAGCAGTACTTC.

Note on this clone: Other DNA sequences of this sample code for an identical CDR3. The rearrangement uses TRBV18 and TRBJ1-1; a possible D gene is TRBD1 (5 bases). Between the trimmed V and J ends, which lost 3 bases and 1 base, there was a span of 9 bases. The CDR3 totals 14 residues. The V gene's germline CDR1 is KGHSH and CDR2 LQKENI. CDR3 sequence reads: CASSPAGWNTEAFF. Here the CDR3 DNA reads TGTGCCAGCTCACCTGCAGGGTGGAACACTGAAGCTTTCTTT. Full variable domain (rest looked up from reference TRBV18 and TRBJ1-1): NAGVMQNPRHLVRRRGQEARLRCSPMKGHSHVYWYRQLPEEGLKFMVYLQKENIIDESGMPKERFSAEFPKEGPSILRIQQVVRGDSAAYFCASSPAGWNTEAFFGQGTRLTVV.

The chain employs TRBV29-1 and TRBJ2-4, with TRBD2 identical over 13 bases. The CDR3 covers 13 residues. After removal of 4 bases from V and 8 bases from J, the junction contained 2 bases not matched to a gene. Germline CDR1 is SQVTM and CDR2 is ANQGSEA. CDR3 residues: CSVVTSGRDIQYF. CDR3 DNA: TGCAGCGTTGTTACTAGCGGGAGGGACATTCAGTACTTC.

The chain has TRBV6-6 and TRBJ2-7; 8 bases agree with TRBD2. The CDR3 is 14 residues long. V shed 5 bases and J 5 bases; nucleotides not matched to a gene: 8. CDR1 MNHNY and CDR2 SVGAGI come from the germline V gene (reference sequence). The CDR3 region has the DNA TGTGCCAGCAGTCCTGGGACTAGGTTAGACGAGCAGTACTTC. Protein: CASSPGTRLDEQYF.

CDR3 residues: CASSRTSGNTGELFF. CDR3 nucleotide sequence: TGTGCCAGCAGTCGGACTAGCGGTAACACCGGGGAGCTGTTTTTT. J is TRBJ2-2 and V is TRBV6-6, with 10 bases identical to TRBD2. Germline lookup yields CDR1 MNHNY and CDR2 SVGAGI (reference sequence). The CDR3 is 15 amino acids. J gave up 2 bases and V 5 bases, and 2 bases lay outside the gene matches.

This rearrangement joins TRBV10-2 to TRBJ2-1; 7 bases are shared with TRBD1. Germline CDR1 is WSHSY and CDR2 is SAAADI. Germline trimming cut 6 bases from V and 3 bases from J; bases unmatched to any gene: 2. CDR3 size: 13 residues. The CDR3 protein is CASRQGLYNEQFF. The CDR3 DNA is TGCGCCAGCAGACAGGGGCTCTACAATGAGCAGTTCTTC.

This rearrangement joins TRBV12-5 to TRBJ2-1, with TRBD2 matching over 10 bases. The CDR3 covers 16 residues. Germline V gene lookup returns CDR1 LGHNT and CDR2 FRNRAP. V gave up 8 bases and J gave up 2 bases; unmatched junction bases: 9. CDR3 bases: TGTGCTAGTTTCCGCTGGAGCGGGAGGGCCTACAATGAGCAGTTCTTC. It specifies CASFRWSGRAYNEQFF. Full variable domain (outside the CDR3, taken from reference TRBV12-5 and TRBJ2-1): DARVTQTPRHKVTEMGQEVTMRCQPILGHNTVFWYRQTMMQGLELLAYFRNRAPLDDSGMPKDRFSAEMPDATLATLKIQPSEPRDSAVYFCASFRWSGRAYNEQFFGPGTRLTVL.

The chain joins TRBV5-1 to TRBJ2-5; 11 bases are a match to TRBD2. The CDR3 length is 16 residues. Germline assignment: CDR1 SGHRS and CDR2 YFSETQ. The trim removed 1 base at V and 5 bases at J, leaving 7 bases unmatched. CDR3 residues: CASSLNSGRAGETQYF. CDR3 sequence (DNA): TGCGCCAGCAGCTTGAATAGCGGGAGGGCGGGGGAGACCCAGTACTTC.

The CDR3 here is CASSQRSNLNEQFF. CDR3 sequence (DNA): TGCGCCAGCAGCCAACGGAGTAACCTCAATGAGCAGTTCTTC. The chain has TRBV4-1 and TRBJ2-1, with D unclear. Between the trimmed V and J ends, which lost 2 bases and 6 bases, there was a span of 11 bases. The CDR3 loop spans 14 amino acids. Per the germline V gene, CDR1 is MGHRA and CDR2 is YSYEKL.